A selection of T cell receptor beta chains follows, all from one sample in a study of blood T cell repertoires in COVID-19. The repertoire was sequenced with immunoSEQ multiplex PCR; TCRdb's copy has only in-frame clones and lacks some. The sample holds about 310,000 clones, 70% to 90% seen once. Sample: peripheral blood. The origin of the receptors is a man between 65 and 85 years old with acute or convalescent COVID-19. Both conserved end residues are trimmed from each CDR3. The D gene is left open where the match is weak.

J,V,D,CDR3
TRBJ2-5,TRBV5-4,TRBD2,ASSPRTSGGQETQY
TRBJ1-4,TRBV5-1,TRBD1,ASSSGTGNEKLF
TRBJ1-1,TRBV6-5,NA,ASSYSRQVNTEAF
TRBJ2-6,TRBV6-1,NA,ASSEVPGAGANVLT
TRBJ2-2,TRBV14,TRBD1,ASSRDRGRGTGELF
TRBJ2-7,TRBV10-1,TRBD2,ASSESREGQQY
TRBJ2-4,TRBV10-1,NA,ASSAGEGNIQY
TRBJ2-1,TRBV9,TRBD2,ASSVTAGGPNEQF
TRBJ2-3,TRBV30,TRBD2,AWSESGSATQY
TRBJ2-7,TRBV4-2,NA,ASSQEWGPAYEQY
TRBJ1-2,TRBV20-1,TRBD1,SASQGADYGYT
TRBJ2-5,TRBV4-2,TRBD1,ASSPGTGVETQY
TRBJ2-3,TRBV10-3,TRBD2,AISDSLAGGIDTQY
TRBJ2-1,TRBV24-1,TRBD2,ATSDRGGLADYNEQF
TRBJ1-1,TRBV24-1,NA,ATSDPGSGATEAF
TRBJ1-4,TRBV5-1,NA,ASSGWGGDEKLF
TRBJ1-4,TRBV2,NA,ASSDSRISTNEKLF
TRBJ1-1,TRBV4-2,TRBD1,ASSQPGQANTEAF
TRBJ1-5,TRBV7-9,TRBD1,ASSPGDRLNQPQH
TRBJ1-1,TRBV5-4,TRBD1,ASGSGQMNTEAF
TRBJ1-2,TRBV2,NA,ASSVDGNSNYGYT
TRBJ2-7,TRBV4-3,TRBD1,ASSQGDRPPYEQY
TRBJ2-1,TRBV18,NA,ASSLSGAANNEQF
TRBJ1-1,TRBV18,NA,ASSPRSNTEAF
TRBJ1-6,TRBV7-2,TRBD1,ASSLQGVHNSPLH
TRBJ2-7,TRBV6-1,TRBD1,ASRLGTGFEQY
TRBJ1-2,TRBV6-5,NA,ASSIPGYSYGYT
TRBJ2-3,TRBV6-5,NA,ASRRTVNTDTQY
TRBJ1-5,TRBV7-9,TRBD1,ASSTGTGVKH
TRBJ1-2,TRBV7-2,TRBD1,ASSPTWGQGHGIYGYT
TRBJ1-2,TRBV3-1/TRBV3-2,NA,ASVTGSRGGYT
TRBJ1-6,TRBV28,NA,ASGLRLYNSPLH
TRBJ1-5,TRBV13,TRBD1,ASSLGTGEDQPQH
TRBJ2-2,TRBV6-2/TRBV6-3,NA,ASSLAESTGELF
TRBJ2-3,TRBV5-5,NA,ASSLAGATGADTQY
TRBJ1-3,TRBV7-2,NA,ASSPSGGNTIY
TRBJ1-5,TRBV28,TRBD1,ASSEGQVSNQPQH
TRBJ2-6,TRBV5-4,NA,ASSLGGASGANVLT
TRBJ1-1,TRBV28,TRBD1,ASSPGQGSTEAF
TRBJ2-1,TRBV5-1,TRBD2,ASSLGSSGYLYEQF
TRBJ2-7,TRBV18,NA,ASSAGQRAYEQY
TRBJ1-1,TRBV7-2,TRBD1,ASSLNRGNFAAF
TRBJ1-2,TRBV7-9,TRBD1,ASSQTGDHTGYT
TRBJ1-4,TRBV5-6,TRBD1,ASNRGLTNEKLF
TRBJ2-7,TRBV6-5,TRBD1,ASRRGTGVYEQY
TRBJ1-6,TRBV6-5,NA,ASRSRDVSPLH